This entry concerns a single TCR beta chain. What it recognizes is unknown. The source of the sample is a study of graft-versus-host responses after intestinal transplantation. At the level of the study: Following induction with anti-thymocyte globulin, all recipients were given tacrolimus and steroids for three to four years. Findings and limits, study-wide: High graft-versus-host to host-versus-graft clonal ratios were seen in allografts of patients with graft-donor T cell macrochimerism. GvH clones were identified in recipient marrow, with some first appearing in ileum or blood. Declines in HvG clones occurring early post-transplant were associated with peak circulating GvH clone levels.

The germline CDR1 and CDR2 sequences are MNHEY and SMNVEV (reference sequence). The CDR3 totals 16 residues. The V and J ends lost 11 bases and 2 bases respectively, with 22 bases between them. Profiling relied on immunoSEQ multiplex PCR, and the TCRdb table lists in-frame clones only, not all of them. The sample carries some 85,000 clones, about nine tenths recorded once. The chain joins TRBV27 to TRBJ2-1; D might be TRBD2 (7 bases). This sample comprised unstimulated CD8+ T cells sorted from spleen or lymph node cells, obtained before transplant. The source of this sequence is a human donor who was the organ donor for an intestinal transplant. The CDR3 spells CASRGLGGGPYNEQFF. The CDR3 DNA reads TGTGCCTCTAGAGGTCTTGGGGGGGGGCCCTACAATGAGCAGTTCTTC.